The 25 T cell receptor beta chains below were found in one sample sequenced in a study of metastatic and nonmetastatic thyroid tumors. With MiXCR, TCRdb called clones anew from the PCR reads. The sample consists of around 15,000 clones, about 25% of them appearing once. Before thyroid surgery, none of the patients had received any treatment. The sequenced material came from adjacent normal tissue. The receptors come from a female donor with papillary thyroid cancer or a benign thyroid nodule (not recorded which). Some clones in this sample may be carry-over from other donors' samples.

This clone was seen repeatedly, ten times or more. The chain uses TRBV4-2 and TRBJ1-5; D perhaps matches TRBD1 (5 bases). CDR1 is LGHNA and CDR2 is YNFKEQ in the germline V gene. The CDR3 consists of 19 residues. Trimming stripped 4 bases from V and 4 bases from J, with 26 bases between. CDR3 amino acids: CASSLTPGSNVGRNQPQHF. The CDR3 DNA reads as TGTGCCAGCAGCCTAACACCAGGGAGTAATGTTGGTAGAAATCAGCCCCAGCATTTT.

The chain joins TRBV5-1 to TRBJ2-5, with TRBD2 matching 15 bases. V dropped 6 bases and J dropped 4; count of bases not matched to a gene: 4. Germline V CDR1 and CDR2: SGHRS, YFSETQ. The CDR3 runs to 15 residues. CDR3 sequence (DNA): TGCGCCAGCATCCTGGGACTAGCGGGAGGAGAGACCCAGTACTTC. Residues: CASILGLAGGETQYF.

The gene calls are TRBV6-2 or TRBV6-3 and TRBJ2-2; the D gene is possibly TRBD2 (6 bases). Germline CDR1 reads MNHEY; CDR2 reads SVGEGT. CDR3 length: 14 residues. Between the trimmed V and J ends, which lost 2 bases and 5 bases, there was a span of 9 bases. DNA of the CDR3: TGTGCCAGCAGTTACGGGACTGAGACCGGGGAGCTGTTTTTT. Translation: CASSYGTETGELFF.

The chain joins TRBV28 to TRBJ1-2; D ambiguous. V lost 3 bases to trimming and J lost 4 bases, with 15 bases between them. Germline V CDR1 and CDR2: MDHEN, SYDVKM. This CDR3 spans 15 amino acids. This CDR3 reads CASSLTSREIYGYTF. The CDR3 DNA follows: TGTGCCAGCAGTTTGACTTCCCGGGAGATCTATGGCTACACCTTC.

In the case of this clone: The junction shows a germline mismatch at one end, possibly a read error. The CDR3 sequence is CSGTSVMNVQFF. The CDR3 DNA reads as TGCAGTGGGACTAGCGTGATGAATGTGCAGTTCTTC. This chain joins TRBV20-1 and TRBJ2-1; 9 nucleotides agree with TRBD2. CDR3 length: 12 amino acids. The germline gives CDR1 DFQATT, CDR2 SNEGSKA (reference sequence).

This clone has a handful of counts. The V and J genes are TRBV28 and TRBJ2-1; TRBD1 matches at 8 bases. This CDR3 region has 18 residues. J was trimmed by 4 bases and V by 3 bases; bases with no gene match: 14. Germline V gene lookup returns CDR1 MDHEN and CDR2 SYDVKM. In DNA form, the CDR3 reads TGTGCCAGCAGTTTCGCGACAGGGGCAACGTATAAATACAATGAGCAGTTCTTC. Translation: CASSFATGATYKYNEQFF.

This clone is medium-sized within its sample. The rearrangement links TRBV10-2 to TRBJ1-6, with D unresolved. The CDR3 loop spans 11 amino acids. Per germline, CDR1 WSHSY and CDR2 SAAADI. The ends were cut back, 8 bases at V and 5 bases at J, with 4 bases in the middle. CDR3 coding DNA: TGCGCCAGCGCCCATAATTCACCCCTCCACTTT. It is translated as CASAHNSPLHF.

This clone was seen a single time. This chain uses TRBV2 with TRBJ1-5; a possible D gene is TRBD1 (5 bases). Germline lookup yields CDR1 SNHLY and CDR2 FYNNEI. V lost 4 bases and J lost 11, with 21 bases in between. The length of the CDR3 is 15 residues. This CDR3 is CASSGVSGYSEAQHF. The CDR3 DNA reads TGTGCCAGCAGTGGAGTTTCAGGGTATTCGGAGGCCCAGCATTTT. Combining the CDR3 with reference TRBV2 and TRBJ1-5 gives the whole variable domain EPEVTQTPSHQVTQMGQEVILRCVPISNHLYFYWYRQILGQKVEFLVSFYNNEISEKSEIFDDQFSVERPDGSNFTLKIRSTKLEDSAMYFCASSGVSGYSEAQHFGDGTRLSIL.

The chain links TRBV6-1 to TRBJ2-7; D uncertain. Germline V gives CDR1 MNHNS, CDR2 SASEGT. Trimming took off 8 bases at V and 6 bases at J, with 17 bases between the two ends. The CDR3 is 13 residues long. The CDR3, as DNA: TGTGCCAGCGTATGGTGGATATATGGCGAGCAGTACTTC. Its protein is CASVWWIYGEQYF.

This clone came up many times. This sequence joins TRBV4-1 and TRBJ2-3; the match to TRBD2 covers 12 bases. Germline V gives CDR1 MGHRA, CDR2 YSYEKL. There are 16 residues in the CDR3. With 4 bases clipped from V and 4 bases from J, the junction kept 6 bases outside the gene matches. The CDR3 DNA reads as TGCGCCAGCAGCCCGACTAGCGGGAGCTTCGCAGATACGCAGTATTTT. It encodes CASSPTSGSFADTQYF.

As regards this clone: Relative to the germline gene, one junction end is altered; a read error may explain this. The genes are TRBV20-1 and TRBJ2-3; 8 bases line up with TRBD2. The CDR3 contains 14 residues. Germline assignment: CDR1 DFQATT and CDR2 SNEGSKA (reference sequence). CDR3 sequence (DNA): TGCAGTGCAAACCCTAGCGGGCGGACAGATACGCAGTGTTTT. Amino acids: CSANPSGRTDTQCF.

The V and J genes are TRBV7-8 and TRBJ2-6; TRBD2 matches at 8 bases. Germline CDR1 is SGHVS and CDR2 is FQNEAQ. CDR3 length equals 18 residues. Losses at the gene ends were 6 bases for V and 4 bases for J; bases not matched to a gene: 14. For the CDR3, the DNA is TGTGCCAGCAGTTCATCGGCTAGCGGGTTCTGGGGGGCCAACGTCCTGACTTTC. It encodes CASSSSASGFWGANVLTF. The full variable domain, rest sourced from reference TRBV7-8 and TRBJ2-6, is GAGVSQSPRYKVAKRGQDVALRCDPISGHVSLFWYQQALGQGPEFLTYFQNEAQLDKSGLPSDRFFAERPEGSVSTLKIQRTQQEDSAVYLCASSSSASGFWGANVLTFGAGSRLTVL.

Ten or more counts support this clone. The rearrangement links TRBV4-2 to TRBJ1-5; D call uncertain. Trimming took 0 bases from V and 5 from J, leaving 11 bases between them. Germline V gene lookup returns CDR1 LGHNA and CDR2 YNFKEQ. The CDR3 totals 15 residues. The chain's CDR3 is CASSQELGRDQPQHF. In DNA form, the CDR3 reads TGTGCCAGCAGCCAAGAGCTTGGGAGGGATCAGCCCCAGCATTTT.

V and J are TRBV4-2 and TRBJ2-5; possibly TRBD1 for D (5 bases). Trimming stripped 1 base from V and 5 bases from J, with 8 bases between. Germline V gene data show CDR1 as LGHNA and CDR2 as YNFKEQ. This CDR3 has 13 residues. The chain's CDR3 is CASSQARGETQYF. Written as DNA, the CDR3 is TGTGCCAGCAGCCAAGCTAGGGGCGAGACCCAGTACTTC.

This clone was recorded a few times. The CDR3: CASNMEGNTIYF. The CDR3 bases are TGTGCCAGCAACATGGAGGGAAACACCATATATTTT. The V call is TRBV6-1, the J call TRBJ1-3; D is undetermined. Trimming left V 7 bases short and J 4 bases short, with 8 bases between. The CDR3 is made up of 12 amino acids. The germline CDR1 and CDR2 sequences are MNHNS and SASEGT.

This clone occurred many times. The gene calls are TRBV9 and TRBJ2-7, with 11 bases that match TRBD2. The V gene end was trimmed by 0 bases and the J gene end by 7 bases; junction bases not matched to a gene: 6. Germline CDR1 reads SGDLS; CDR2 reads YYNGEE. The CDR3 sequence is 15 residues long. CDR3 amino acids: CASSVELAGVGEQYF. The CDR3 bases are TGTGCCAGCAGCGTAGAACTAGCGGGAGTGGGAGAGCAGTACTTC.

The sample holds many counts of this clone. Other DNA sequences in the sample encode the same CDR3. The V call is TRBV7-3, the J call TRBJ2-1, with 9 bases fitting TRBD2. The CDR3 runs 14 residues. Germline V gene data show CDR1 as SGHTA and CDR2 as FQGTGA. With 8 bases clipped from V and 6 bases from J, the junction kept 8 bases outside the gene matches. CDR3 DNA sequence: TGTGCCAGCGCACTACTAGCGGGTAGCAATGAGCAGTTCTTC. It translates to CASALLAGSNEQFF.

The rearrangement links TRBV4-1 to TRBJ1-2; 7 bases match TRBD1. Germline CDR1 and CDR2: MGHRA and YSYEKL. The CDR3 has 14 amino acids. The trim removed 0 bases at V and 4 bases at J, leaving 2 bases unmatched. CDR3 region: CASSQEGQVYGYTF. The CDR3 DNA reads TGCGCCAGCAGCCAAGAAGGACAGGTCTATGGCTACACCTTC.

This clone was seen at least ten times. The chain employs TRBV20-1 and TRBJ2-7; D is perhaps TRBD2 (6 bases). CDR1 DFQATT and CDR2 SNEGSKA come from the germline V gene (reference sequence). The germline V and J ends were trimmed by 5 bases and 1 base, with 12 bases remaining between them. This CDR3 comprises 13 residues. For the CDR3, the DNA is TGCAGTGCTCGTAGGAGGGGTTCCTACGAGCAGTACTTC. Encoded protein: CSARRRGSYEQYF.

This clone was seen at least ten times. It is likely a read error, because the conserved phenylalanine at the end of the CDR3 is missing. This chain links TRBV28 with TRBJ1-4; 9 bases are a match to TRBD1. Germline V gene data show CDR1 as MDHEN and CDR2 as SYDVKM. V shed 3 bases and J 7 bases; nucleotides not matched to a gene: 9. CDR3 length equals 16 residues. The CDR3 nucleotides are TGTGCCAGCAGTTTCCATTCCGGGACAGGGCTTGAAAAACTGTTTTCT. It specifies CASSFHSGTGLEKLFS.

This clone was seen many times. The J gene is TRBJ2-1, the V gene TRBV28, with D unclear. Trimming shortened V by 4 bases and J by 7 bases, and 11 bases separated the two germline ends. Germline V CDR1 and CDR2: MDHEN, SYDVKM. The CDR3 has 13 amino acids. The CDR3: CASSWTATNEQFF. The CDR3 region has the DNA TGTGCCAGCAGTTGGACCGCGACGAATGAGCAGTTCTTC.

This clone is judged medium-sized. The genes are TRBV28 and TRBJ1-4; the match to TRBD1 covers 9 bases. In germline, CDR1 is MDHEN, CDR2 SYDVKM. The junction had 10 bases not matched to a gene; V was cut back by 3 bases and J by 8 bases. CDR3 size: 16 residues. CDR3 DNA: TGTGCCAGCAGTTTTTGGGGGGGACAGGGTAGGGAAAAACTGTTTTTT. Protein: CASSFWGGQGREKLFF.

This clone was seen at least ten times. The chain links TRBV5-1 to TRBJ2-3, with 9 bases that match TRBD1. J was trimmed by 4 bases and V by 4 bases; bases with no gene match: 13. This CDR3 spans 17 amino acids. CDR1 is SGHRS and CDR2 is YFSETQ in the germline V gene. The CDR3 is CASSPQPGQGGADTQYF. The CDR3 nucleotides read TGCGCCAGCAGCCCCCAACCGGGACAGGGAGGAGCAGATACGCAGTATTTT. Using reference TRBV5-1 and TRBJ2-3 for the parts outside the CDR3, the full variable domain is KAGVTQTPRYLIKTRGQQVTLSCSPISGHRSVSWYQQTPGQGLQFLFEYFSETQRNKGNFPGRFSGRQFSNSRSEMNVSTLELGDSALYLCASSPQPGQGGADTQYFGPGTRLTVL.

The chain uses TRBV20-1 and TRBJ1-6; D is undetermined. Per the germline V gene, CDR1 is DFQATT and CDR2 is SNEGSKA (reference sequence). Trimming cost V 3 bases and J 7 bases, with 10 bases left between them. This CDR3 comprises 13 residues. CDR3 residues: CSASRTTNSPLHF. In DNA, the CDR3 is TGCAGTGCTAGCAGAACTACCAATTCACCCCTCCACTTT.

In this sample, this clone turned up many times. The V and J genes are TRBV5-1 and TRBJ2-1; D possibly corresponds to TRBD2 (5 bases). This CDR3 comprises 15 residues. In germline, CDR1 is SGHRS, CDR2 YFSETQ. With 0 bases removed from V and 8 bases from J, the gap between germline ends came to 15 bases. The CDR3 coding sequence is TGCGCCAGCAGCTTGGTCCGGACCCAGCGGCATGAGCAGTTCTTC. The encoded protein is CASSLVRTQRHEQFF.